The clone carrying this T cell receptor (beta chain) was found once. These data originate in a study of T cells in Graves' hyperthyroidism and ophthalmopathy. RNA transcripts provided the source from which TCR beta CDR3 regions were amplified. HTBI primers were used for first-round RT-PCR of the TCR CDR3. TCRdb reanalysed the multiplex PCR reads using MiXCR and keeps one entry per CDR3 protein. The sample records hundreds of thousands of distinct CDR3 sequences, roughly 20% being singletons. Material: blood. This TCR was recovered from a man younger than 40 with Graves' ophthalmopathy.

The CDR3 here is CASSPEGRESDEQFF. As DNA, the CDR3 is TGTGCCAGCAGCCCCGAGGGGCGGGAGAGCGATGAGCAGTTCTTC. This chain uses TRBV7-8 with TRBJ2-1, with 7 bases aligning to TRBD2. The germline gives CDR1 SGHVS, CDR2 FQNEAQ. CDR3 length equals 15 residues. J lost 8 bases, V lost 5 bases, and 12 bases had no gene match.